What follows describes a single T cell receptor (beta chain). What it binds is unknown. This specimen belongs to a study of T cell repertoires in cytomegalovirus infection. Study at large: HLA-B-restricted CMV epitopes that are well studied were used alongside recently identified HLA-C-restricted ones. Public signatures in TCR beta pointed to CMV infection and matching HLA type.

This CDR3 has 15 amino acids. The J segment lost 9 bases and the V segment lost 4 bases, leaving 10 bases of the junction unmatched. CDR1 MGHRA and CDR2 YSYEKL come from the germline V gene. Points from the study as a whole: There were HLA-C-restricted CMV-specific TCR beta clonotypes dominating the ex vivo response.

TCRdb re-derived calls from the reads in MiXCR, one entry per CDR3 protein. Of approximately 600,000 distinct CDR3 sequences in the sample, 35% to 50% were seen once. The source was cultured PBMCs, collected from culture after CMV antigen stimulation. This sequence joins TRBV4-1 and TRBJ2-1, with 9 nucleotides matching TRBD1. The clonotype comes from a human donor in good health (CMV status not recorded). Some clones in this sample may be carry-over from other donors' samples. The CDR3 spells CASSLVPGQGIEQFF. The CDR3, as DNA: TGCGCCAGCAGCCTCGTCCCGGGACAGGGAATTGAGCAGTTCTTC.